The T cell receptor (beta chain) described here comes from a study of cytomegalovirus exposure and HLA in healthy donors. Across the whole study: The study placed 80% to 90% of its approximately 400 genotyped donors in the Caucasian-associated ancestry cluster. Study findings and constraints: Later analysis found that TCR beta chains associated with HLA were more clonally expanded than other, equally common chains. Later on, an analysis showed TCR association rates differing by HLA locus, with DRB1 the most and HLA-C the fewest.

The PCR made use of 60 Vbeta and 13 Jbeta primers. This table comes from immunoSEQ multiplex PCR, and its TCRdb copy is limited to in-frame clones, with some not included. Among roughly 100,000 clones, around 82% were seen once, and the ten largest hold less than 2%. This clone turned up a few times. The target antigen is unknown. This CDR3 is built from 12 residues. The V and J ends lost 4 bases and 11 bases respectively, with 14 bases between them. CDR1 and CDR2 (germline): SGHTA, FQGNSA. This clonotype originated in a man aged 45-65 years in good health and CMV-seronegative. Sequencing was carried out using PBMCs. This sequence joins TRBV7-2 and TRBJ1-2, with D hard to call. CDR3 protein: CASSSNNEWYTF. The CDR3 coding sequence is TGTGCCAGCAGCTCGAATAACGAGTGGTACACCTTC.